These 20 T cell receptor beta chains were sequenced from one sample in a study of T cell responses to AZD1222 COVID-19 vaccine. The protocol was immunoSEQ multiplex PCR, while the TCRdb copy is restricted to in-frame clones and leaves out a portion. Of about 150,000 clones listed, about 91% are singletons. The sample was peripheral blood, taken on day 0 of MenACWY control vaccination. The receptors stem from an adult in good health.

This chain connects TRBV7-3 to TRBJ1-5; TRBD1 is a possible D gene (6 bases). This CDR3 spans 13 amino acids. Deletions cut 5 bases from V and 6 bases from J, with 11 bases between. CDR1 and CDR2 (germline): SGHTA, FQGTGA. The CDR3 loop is CASSETGSQPQHF. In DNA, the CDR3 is TGTGCCAGCAGCGAAACAGGGAGTCAGCCCCAGCATTTT.

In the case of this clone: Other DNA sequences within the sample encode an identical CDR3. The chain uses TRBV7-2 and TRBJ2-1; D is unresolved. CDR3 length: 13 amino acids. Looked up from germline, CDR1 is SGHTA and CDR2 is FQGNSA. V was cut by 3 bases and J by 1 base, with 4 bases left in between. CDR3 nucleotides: TGTGCCAGCAGCTTGGGGTCCTACAATGAGCAGTTCTTC. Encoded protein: CASSLGSYNEQFF.

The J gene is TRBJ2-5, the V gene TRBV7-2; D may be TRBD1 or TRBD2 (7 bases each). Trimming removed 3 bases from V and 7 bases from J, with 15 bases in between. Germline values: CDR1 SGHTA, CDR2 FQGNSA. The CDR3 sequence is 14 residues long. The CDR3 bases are TGTGCCAGCAGCTTTTCAGGGGGGGCGGGGACCCAGTACTTC. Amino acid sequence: CASSFSGGAGTQYF.

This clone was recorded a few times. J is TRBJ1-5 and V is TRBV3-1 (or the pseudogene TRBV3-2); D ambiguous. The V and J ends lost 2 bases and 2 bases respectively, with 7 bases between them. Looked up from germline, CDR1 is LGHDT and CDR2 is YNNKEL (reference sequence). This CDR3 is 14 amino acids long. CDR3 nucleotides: TGTGCCAGCAGCCAAAGGGAGGGCAATCAGCCCCAGCATTTT. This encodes CASSQREGNQPQHF.

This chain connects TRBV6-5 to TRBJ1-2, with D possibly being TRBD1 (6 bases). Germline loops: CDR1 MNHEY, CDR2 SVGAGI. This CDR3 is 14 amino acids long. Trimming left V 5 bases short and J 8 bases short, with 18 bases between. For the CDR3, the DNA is TGTGCCAGCAGTACAGACTTGGGGGGCTGGGGCTACACCTTC. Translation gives CASSTDLGGWGYTF.

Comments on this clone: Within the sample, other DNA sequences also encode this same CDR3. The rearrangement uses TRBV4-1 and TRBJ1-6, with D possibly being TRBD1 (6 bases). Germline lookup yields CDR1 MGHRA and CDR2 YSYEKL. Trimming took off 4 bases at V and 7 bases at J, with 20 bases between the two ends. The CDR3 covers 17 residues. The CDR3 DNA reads TGCGCCAGCAGCCCGACTGGGGGGCCGTATACGAATTCACCCCTCCACTTT. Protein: CASSPTGGPYTNSPLHF.

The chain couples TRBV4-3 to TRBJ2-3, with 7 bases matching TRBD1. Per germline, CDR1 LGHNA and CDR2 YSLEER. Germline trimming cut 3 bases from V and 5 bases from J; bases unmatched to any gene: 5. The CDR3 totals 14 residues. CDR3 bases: TGCGCCAGCAGCCAGGTCCACAGGGGAGATACGCAGTATTTT. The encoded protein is CASSQVHRGDTQYF.

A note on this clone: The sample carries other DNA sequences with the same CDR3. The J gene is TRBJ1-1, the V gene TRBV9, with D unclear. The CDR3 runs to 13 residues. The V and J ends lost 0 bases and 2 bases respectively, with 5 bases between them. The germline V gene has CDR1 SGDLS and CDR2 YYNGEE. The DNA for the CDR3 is TGTGCCAGCAGCGTAGCTCCCAACACTGAAGCTTTCTTT. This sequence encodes CASSVAPNTEAFF.

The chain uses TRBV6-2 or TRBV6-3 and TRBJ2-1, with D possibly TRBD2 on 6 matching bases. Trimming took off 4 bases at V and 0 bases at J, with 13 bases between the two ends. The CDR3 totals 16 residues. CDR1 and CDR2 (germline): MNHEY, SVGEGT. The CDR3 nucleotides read TGTGCCAGCAGTTGGAGAGCGGGCCTCTCCTACAATGAGCAGTTCTTC. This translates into CASSWRAGLSYNEQFF.

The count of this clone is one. The CDR3: CASSIARARTGELFF. In DNA form, the CDR3 reads TGTGCCAGTAGTATAGCCAGGGCACGCACCGGGGAGCTGTTTTTT. The rearrangement uses TRBV19 and TRBJ2-2, with D possibly matching TRBD1 (5 bases). Trimming left V 1 base short and J 4 bases short, with 10 bases between. Per the germline V gene, CDR1 is LNHDA and CDR2 is SQIVND (reference sequence). The CDR3 length is 15 residues. Full variable domain (rest looked up from reference TRBV19 and TRBJ2-2): DGGITQSPKYLFRKEGQNVTLSCEQNLNHDAMYWYRQDPGQGLRLIYYSQIVNDFQKGDIAEGYSVSREKKESFPLTVTSAQKNPTAFYLCASSIARARTGELFFGEGSRLTVL.

The CDR3 protein is CATRKGLAEYTDTQYF. In DNA form, the CDR3 reads TGTGCCACCAGGAAGGGACTAGCAGAGTACACAGATACGCAGTATTTT. The chain is built from TRBV15 and TRBJ2-3; 9 bases are shared with TRBD2. The CDR3 is made up of 16 amino acids. V gave up 6 bases and J gave up 2 bases; unmatched junction bases: 9. Germline assignment: CDR1 LNHNV and CDR2 YYDKDF (reference sequence).

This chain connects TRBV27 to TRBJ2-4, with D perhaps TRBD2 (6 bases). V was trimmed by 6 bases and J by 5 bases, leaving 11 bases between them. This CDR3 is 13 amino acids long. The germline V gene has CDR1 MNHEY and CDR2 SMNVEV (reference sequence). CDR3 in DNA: TGTGCCAGCAGGGAGGGAGGAGAAAACATTCAGTACTTC. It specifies CASREGGENIQYF.

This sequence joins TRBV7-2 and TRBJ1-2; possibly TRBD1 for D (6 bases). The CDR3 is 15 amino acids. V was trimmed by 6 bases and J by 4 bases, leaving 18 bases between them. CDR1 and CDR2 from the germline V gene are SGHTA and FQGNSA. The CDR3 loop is CASRERGGDVYGYTF. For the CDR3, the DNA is TGTGCCAGCAGGGAAAGGGGGGGCGACGTCTATGGCTACACCTTC.

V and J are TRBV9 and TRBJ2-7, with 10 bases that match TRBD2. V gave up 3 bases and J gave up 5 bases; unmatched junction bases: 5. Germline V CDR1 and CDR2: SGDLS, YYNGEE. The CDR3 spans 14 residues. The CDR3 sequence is CASSETSGKDEQYF. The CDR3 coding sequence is TGTGCCAGCAGCGAAACTAGCGGGAAGGACGAGCAGTACTTC.

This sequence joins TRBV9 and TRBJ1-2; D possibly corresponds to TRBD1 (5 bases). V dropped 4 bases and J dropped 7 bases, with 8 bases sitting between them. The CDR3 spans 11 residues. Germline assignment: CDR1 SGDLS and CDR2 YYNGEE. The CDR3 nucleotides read TGTGCCAGCAGCCATACAGGTGGCTACACCTTC. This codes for CASSHTGGYTF.

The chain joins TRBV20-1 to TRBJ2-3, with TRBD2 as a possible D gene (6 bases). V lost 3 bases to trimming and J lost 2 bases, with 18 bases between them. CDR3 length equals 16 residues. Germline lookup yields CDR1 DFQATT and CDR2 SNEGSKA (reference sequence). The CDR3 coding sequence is TGCAGTGCTAGTAATTCGGGGGAAGCTTCCACAGATACGCAGTATTTT. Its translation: CSASNSGEASTDTQYF.

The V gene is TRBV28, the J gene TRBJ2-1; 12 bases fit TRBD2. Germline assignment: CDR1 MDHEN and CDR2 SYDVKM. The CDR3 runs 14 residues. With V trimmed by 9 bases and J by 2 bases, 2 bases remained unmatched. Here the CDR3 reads CASLAGGTYNEQFF. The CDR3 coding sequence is TGTGCCAGTCTAGCGGGAGGGACCTACAATGAGCAGTTCTTC.

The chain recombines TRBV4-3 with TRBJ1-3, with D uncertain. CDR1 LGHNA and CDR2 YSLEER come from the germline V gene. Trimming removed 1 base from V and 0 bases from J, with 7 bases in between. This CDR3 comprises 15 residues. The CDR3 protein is CASSQGWDSGNTIYF. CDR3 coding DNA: TGCGCCAGCAGCCAAGGGTGGGACTCTGGAAACACCATATATTTT.

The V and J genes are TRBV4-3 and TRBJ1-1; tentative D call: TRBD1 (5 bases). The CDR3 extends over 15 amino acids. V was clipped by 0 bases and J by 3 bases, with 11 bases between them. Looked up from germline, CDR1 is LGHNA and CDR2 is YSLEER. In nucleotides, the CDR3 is TGCGCCAGCAGCCAAGACGGCGGGGGGTACACTGAAGCTTTCTTT. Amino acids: CASSQDGGGYTEAFF.

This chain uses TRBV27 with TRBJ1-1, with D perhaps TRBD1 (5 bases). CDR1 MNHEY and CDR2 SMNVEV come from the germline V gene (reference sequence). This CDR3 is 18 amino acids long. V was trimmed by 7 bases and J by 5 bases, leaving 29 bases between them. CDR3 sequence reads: CASNLLGTAGPKGTEAFF. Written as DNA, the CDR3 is TGTGCCAGCAACTTATTAGGGACGGCAGGGCCAAAGGGAACTGAAGCTTTCTTT.